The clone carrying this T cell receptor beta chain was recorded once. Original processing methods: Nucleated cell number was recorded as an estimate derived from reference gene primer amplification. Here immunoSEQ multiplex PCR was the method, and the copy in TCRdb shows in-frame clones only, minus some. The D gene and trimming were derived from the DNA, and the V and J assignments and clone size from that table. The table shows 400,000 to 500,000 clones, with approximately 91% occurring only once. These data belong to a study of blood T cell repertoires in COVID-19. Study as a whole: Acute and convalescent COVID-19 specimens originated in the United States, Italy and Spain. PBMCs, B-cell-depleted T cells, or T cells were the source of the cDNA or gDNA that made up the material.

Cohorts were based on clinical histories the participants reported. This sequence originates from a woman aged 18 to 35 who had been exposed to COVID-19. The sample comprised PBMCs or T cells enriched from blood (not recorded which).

CDR3 coding DNA: TGCGCCAGCAGCCAACGTGAGGGTTGGTCACCTTCACCCCTCCACTTT. As protein: CASSQREGWSPSPLHF. The chain has TRBV4-3 and TRBJ1-6, with D hard to call. With 2 bases removed from V and 9 bases from J, the gap between germline ends came to 17 bases. Germline lookup yields CDR1 LGHNA and CDR2 YSLEER. The CDR3 totals 16 residues.